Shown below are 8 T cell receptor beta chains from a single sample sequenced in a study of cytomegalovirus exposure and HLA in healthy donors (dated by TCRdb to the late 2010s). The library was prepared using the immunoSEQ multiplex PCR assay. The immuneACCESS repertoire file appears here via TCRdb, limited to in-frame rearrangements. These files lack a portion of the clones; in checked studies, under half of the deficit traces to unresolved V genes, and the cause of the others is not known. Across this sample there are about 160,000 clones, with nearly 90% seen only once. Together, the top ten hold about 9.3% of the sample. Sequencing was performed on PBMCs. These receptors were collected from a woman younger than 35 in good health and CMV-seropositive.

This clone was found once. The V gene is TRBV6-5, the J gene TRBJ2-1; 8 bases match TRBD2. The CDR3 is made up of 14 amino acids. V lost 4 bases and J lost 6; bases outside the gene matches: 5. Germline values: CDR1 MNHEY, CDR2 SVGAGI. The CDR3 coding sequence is TGTGCCAGCAGTTCAGCGGGAGAGTTCAATGAGCAGTTCTTC. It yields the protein CASSSAGEFNEQFF.

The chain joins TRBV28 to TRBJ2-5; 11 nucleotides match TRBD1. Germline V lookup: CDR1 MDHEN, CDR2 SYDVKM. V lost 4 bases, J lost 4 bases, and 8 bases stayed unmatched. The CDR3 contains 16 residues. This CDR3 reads CASSSTGTGGLETQYF. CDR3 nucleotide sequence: TGTGCCAGCAGTTCAACCGGGACAGGGGGTTTAGAGACCCAGTACTTC.

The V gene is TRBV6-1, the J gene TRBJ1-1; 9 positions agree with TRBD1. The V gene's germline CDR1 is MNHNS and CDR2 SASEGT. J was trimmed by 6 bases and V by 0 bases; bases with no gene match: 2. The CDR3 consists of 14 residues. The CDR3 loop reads CASSEAWDRAEAFF. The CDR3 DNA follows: TGTGCCAGCAGTGAAGCTTGGGACAGGGCTGAAGCTTTCTTT.

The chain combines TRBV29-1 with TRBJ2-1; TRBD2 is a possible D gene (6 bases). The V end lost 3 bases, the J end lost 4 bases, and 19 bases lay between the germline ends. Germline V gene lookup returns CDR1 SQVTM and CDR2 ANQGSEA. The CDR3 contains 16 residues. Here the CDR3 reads CSVDDEVGSGYNEQFF. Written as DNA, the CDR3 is TGCAGCGTTGATGATGAGGTTGGGAGCGGGTACAATGAGCAGTTCTTC.

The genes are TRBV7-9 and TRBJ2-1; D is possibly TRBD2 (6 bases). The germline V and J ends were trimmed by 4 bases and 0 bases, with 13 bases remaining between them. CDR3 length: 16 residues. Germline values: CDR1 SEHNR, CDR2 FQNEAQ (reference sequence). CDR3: CASSSLTSSSYNEQFF. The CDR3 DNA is TGTGCCAGCAGCTCCCTAACTAGCAGCTCCTACAATGAGCAGTTCTTC.

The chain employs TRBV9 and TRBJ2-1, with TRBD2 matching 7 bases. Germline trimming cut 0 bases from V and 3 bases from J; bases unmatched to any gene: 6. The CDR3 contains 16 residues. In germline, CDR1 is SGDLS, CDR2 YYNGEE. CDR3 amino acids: CASSVEPGGFYNEQFF. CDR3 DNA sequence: TGTGCCAGCAGCGTAGAACCGGGAGGCTTCTACAATGAGCAGTTCTTC.

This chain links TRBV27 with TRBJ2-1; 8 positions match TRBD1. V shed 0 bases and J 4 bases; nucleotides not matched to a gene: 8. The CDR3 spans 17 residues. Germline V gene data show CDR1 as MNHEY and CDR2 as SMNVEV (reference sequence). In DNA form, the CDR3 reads TGTGCCAGCAGTTTATCGATAGGACAGGGAGAATACAATGAGCAGTTCTTC. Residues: CASSLSIGQGEYNEQFF.

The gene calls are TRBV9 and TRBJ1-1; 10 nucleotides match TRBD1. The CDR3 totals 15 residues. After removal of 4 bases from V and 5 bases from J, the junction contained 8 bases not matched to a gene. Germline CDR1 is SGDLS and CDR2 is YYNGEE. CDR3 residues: CASSPRQGARTEAFF. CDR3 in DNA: TGTGCCAGCAGCCCTCGACAGGGGGCGAGGACTGAAGCTTTCTTT.